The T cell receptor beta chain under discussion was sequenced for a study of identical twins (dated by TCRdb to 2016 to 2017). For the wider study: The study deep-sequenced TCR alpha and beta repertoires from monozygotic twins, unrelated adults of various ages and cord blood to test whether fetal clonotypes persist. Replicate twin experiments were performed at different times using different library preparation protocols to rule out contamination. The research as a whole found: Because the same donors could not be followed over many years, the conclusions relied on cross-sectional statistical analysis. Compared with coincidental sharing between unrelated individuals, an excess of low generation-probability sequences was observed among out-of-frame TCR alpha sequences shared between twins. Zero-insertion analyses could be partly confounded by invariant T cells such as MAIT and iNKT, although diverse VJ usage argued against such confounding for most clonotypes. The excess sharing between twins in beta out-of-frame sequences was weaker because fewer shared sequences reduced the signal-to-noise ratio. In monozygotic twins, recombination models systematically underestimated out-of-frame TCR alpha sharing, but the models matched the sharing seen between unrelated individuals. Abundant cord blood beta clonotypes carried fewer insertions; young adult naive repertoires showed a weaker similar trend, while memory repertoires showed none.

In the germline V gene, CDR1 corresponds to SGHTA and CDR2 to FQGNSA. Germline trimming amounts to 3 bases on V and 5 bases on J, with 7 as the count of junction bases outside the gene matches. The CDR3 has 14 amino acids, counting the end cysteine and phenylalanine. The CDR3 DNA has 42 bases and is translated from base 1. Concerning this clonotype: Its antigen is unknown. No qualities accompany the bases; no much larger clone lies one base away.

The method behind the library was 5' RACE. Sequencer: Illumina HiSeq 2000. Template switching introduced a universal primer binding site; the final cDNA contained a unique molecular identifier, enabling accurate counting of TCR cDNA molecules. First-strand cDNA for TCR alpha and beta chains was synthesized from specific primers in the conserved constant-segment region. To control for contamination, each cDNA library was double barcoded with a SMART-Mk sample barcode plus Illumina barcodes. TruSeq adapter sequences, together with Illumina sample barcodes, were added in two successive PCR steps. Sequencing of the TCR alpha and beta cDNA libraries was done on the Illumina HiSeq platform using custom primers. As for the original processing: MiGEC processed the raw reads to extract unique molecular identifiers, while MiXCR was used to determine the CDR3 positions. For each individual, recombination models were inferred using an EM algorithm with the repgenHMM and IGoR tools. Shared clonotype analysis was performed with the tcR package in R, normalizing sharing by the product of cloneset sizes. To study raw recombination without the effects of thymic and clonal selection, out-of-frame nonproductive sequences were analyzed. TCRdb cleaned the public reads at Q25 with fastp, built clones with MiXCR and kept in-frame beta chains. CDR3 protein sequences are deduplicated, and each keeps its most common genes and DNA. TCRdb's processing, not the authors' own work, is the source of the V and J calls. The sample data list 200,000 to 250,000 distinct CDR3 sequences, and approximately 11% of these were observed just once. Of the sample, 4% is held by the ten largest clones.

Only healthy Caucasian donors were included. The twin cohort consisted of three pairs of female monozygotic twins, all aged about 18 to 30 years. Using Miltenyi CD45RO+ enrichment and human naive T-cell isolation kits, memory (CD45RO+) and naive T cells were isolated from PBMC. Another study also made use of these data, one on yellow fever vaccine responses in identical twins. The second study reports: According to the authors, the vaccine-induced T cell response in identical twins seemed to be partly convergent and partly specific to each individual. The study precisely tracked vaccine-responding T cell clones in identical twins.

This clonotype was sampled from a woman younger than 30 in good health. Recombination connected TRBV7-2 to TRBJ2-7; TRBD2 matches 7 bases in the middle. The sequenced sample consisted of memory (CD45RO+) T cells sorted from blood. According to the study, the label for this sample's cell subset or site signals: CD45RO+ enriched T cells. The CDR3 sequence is CASSLDFRGDEQYF. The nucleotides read TGTGCCAGCAGCTTGGATTTTCGGGGGGACGAGCAGTACTTC.